This T cell receptor beta chain originates from a study of T cell responses to AZD1222 COVID-19 vaccine. About the research overall: Analyses pooled second doses at about 4 or about 12 weeks. General study findings and limits: Donors were largely white British and mainly female; clonal diversity was possibly underestimated. Compared with day 0, the breadth and depth of the Spike-specific TCR repertoire rose significantly after two doses of AZD1222.

The data were produced by immunoSEQ multiplex PCR, yet TCRdb's version contains in-frame clones alone and is incomplete. The sample includes about 100,000 clones, approximately 88% of them seen just once. The CDR3 is 14 residues long. The germline gives CDR1 KGHSH, CDR2 LQKENI. The V end lost 0 bases, the J end lost 1 base, and 5 bases lay between the germline ends. A word on this clone: Antigen: not known.

The gene calls are TRBV18 and TRBJ2-3; no firm D call. This receptor was taken from an adult in good health. The sequences come from peripheral blood, collected on day 0 of AZD1222 vaccination. CDR3 sequence: CASSPPVGTDTQYF. CDR3 DNA sequence: TGTGCCAGCTCACCACCAGTAGGCACAGATACGCAGTATTTT.